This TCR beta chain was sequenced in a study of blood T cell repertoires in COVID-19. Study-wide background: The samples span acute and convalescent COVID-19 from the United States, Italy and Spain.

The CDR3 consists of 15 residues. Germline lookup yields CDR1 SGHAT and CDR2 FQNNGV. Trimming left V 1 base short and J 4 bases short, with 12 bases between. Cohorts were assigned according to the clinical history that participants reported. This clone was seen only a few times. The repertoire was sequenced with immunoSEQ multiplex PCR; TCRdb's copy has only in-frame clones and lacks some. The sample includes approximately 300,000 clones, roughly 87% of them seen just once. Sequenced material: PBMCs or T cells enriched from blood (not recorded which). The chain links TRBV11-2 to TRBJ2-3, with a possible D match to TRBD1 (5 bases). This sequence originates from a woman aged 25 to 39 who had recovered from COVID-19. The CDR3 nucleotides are TGTGCCAGCAGCTTAGTTCAGGGCCCCCCAGATACGCAGTATTTT. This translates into CASSLVQGPPDTQYF.